The 5 T cell receptor beta chains below were found in one sample sequenced in a study of blood T cell repertoires in COVID-19 (dated by TCRdb to the early 2020s). Library preparation employed the immunoSEQ multiplex PCR assay. Entries here come from immuneACCESS through TCRdb and include only in-frame sequences with V and J called. Some clones fail to appear in such tables; in the studies checked, an unresolved V gene covers under half of the shortfall, and the cause of the remainder is unknown. A total of some 58,000 clones appear in this sample, 80% to 90% of them only once. The ten largest clones take up under 35% of the sample. Specimen: peripheral blood. Receptors originate from a man in his fifties or sixties with COVID-19, enrolled during active disease.

The chain uses TRBV18 and TRBJ1-2; D gene ambiguous. This CDR3 has 13 residues. V was shortened by 3 bases and J by 7 bases, with 12 bases between the two germline ends. Per germline, CDR1 KGHSH and CDR2 LQKENI. The DNA for the CDR3 is TGTGCCAGCTCACCGGCCTTAGGCGGTGGCTACACCTTC. This sequence encodes CASSPALGGGYTF.

The chain employs TRBV19 and TRBJ2-7, with 10 bases that match TRBD2. The CDR3 is made up of 13 amino acids. The junction had 0 bases not matched to a gene; V was cut back by 4 bases and J by 3 bases. Per the germline V gene, CDR1 is LNHDA and CDR2 is SQIVND (reference sequence). Written as DNA, the CDR3 is TGTGCCAGTAGTACTAGCGGGGGCTACGAGCAGTACTTC. Protein product: CASSTSGGYEQYF.

V usage is TRBV13 and J usage is TRBJ2-7, with 12 bases fitting TRBD2. The CDR3 covers 12 residues. Germline trimming cut 11 bases from V and 3 bases from J; bases unmatched to any gene: 2. The germline V gene has CDR1 PRHDT and CDR2 FYEKMQ (reference sequence). CDR3 sequence (DNA): TGTGCCCTACTAGCGGGAGGCTACGAGCAGTACTTC. Amino acid sequence: CALLAGGYEQYF.

This chain links TRBV5-1 with TRBJ2-5, with TRBD2 as a possible D gene (6 bases). V was trimmed by 0 bases and J by 5 bases, leaving 14 bases between them. Germline CDR1 and CDR2: SGHRS and YFSETQ. This CDR3 contains 15 residues. The CDR3 protein is CASSLGGNGEETQYF. The DNA for the CDR3 is TGCGCCAGCAGCTTGGGCGGGAACGGGGAGGAGACCCAGTACTTC.

The chain is built from TRBV24-1 and TRBJ2-2; 8 bases are a match to TRBD1. This CDR3 region has 18 residues. The junction had 11 bases not matched to a gene; V was cut back by 4 bases and J by 2 bases. The germline gives CDR1 KGHDR, CDR2 SFDVKD. The CDR3 DNA reads as TGTGCCACCAGTGAATCCCCGGGACAGGCCGCTAACACCGGGGAGCTGTTTTTT. Amino acids: CATSESPGQAANTGELFF.